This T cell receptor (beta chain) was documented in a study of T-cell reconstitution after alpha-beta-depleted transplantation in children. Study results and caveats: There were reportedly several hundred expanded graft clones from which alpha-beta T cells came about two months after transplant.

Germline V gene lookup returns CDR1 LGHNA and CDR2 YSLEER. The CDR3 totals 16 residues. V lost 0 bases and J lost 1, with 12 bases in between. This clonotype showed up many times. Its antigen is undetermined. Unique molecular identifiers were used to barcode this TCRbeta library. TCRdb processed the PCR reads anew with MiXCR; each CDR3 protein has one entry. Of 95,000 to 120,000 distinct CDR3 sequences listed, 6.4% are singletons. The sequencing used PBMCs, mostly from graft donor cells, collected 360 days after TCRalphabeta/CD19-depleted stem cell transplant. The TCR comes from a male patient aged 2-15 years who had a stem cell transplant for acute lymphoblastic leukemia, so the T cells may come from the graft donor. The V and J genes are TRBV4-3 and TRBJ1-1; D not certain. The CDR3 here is CASSQDRYLGNTEAFF. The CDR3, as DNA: TGCGCCAGCAGCCAAGATCGGTACTTGGGGAACACTGAAGCTTTCTTT.